Each of the 3 T cell receptor beta chains below was sequenced from the same sample in a study of blood T cell repertoires in COVID-19. Generated by immunoSEQ multiplex PCR, the TCRdb table keeps only in-frame clones and is missing some. The data hold 200,000 to 250,000 clones, with 65% to 85% observed a single time. The sequencing input was peripheral blood. The receptors were sampled from a woman aged 25-40 years with COVID-19, enrolled during active disease.

The chain links TRBV6-2 or TRBV6-3 to TRBJ2-7; D possibly corresponds to TRBD2 (7 bases). Germline V CDR1 and CDR2: MNHEY, SVGEGT. The CDR3 has 16 amino acids. Trimming stripped 0 bases from V and 4 bases from J, with 16 bases between. The CDR3, as DNA: TGTGCCAGCAGTTACTCGGAGCGGGGACACCAGTACGAGCAGTACTTC. It translates to CASSYSERGHQYEQYF.

This sequence joins TRBV4-1 and TRBJ1-6; TRBD1 aligns across 8 bases. The germline V gene encodes CDR1 MGHRA and CDR2 YSYEKL. The CDR3 has 16 amino acids. With 0 bases clipped from V and 7 bases from J, the junction kept 5 bases outside the gene matches. The CDR3 nucleotides read TGCGCCAGCAGCCAAGATAGTGGACAGGGAAATTCACCCCTCCACTTT. Encoded protein: CASSQDSGQGNSPLHF.

CDR3: CASSEWGAYEQYF. The DNA of the CDR3 is TGTGCCAGCAGTGAATGGGGAGCGTACGAGCAGTACTTC. The chain is built from TRBV2 and TRBJ2-7; tentatively, D is TRBD2 (5 bases). The length of the CDR3 is 13 residues. Trimming took off 2 bases at V and 4 bases at J, with 9 bases between the two ends. CDR1 and CDR2 (germline): SNHLY, FYNNEI.